The 7 T cell receptor beta chains below all came from one sample that was sequenced in a study of beta chain features in type 1 diabetes. These TCRs are of unknown antigen specificity. General study points: All four CD4+ subsets of Type 1 diabetes patients contained TCRB CDR3s that were moderately but significantly shorter.

The isolated RNA, all of it, was reverse transcribed, so expressed TCRB transcripts were what got sequenced. The method was immunoSEQ multiplex PCR; TCRdb's version includes in-frame clones alone and lacks a portion of them. This sample has a few hundred thousand clones, with approximately 25% found just once. Sequencing input: naive CD4+ T cells from blood. Source of these receptors: a woman in her 30s with type 1 diabetes.

V is TRBV29-1 and J is TRBJ2-7; D perhaps matches TRBD2 (6 bases). CDR1 SQVTM and CDR2 ANQGSEA come from the germline V gene. The CDR3 covers 12 residues. V shed 7 bases and J shed 0 bases, with 10 bases lying between them. The CDR3 nucleotides read TGCAGCGGGACTACCATCTCCTACGAGCAGTACTTC. Amino acid sequence: CSGTTISYEQYF.

V and J are TRBV7-3 and TRBJ2-7; TRBD1 aligns across 10 bases. The ends lost 5 bases at V and 6 bases at J; junction bases unmatched: 7. Germline CDR1 is SGHTA and CDR2 is FQGTGA. CDR3 length equals 14 residues. CDR3 sequence (DNA): TGTGCCAGCAGCACGGGACAGGGGTCGAGCGAGCAGTACTTC. Translating it yields CASSTGQGSSEQYF.

The chain links TRBV11-2 to TRBJ2-5, with 7 bases that match TRBD2. V lost 6 bases and J lost 2; bases outside the gene matches: 6. The length of the CDR3 is 14 residues. Germline loops: CDR1 SGHAT, CDR2 FQNNGV. CDR3 residues: CASRSLRGQETQYF. In nucleotides, the CDR3 is TGTGCCAGCAGATCCTTGCGGGGGCAAGAGACCCAGTACTTC.

V gene TRBV30 combines with J gene TRBJ1-5; the match to TRBD1 covers 8 bases. Germline lookup yields CDR1 GTSNPN and CDR2 SVGIG (reference sequence). The CDR3 loop spans 18 amino acids. Trimming at V came to 5 bases and at J to 0 bases, leaving 15 bases not matched to a gene. Here the CDR3 reads CAWQPRTGLGYSNQPQHF. DNA of the CDR3: TGTGCCTGGCAACCTCGGACAGGGCTGGGGTATAGCAATCAGCCCCAGCATTTT.

J is TRBJ1-2 and V is TRBV15, with TRBD1 matching 8 bases. Germline assignment: CDR1 LNHNV and CDR2 YYDKDF (reference sequence). The CDR3 runs to 16 residues. The V gene end was trimmed by 3 bases and the J gene end by 7 bases; junction bases not matched to a gene: 13. CDR3 DNA: TGTGCCACCAGCAGTCCCGGGACAGGTCCTACGGCTGGCTACACCTTC. This translates into CATSSPGTGPTAGYTF.

This clone occurred a few times. CDR3 coding DNA: TGTGCCAGCAGTTTAGACACCGGGACGGGAGGGACCCAGTACTTC. Protein sequence: CASSLDTGTGGTQYF. This chain uses TRBV28 with TRBJ2-5; TRBD2 agrees at 7 bases. Per germline, CDR1 MDHEN and CDR2 SYDVKM. This CDR3 spans 15 amino acids. V was clipped by 2 bases and J by 7 bases; unmatched bases: 10.

V and J are TRBV29-1 and TRBJ2-3; D gene uncertain. Trimming pared 5 bases from V and 0 bases from J, leaving 9 bases between. Germline V gives CDR1 SQVTM, CDR2 ANQGSEA. The CDR3 consists of 13 residues. The CDR3 loop reads CSVFPGSTDTQYF. The CDR3 nucleotides read TGCAGCGTTTTCCCCGGGAGCACAGATACGCAGTATTTT.